A selection of T cell receptor beta chains follows, all from one sample in a study of cytomegalovirus exposure and HLA in healthy donors. TCRdb keeps only in-frame clones here, not all; method: immunoSEQ multiplex PCR. Counted here are 180,000 or so clones, nearly 80% occurring once; the ten biggest clones make up 6.3%. The specimen was PBMCs. The receptors originated from a man aged 40-50 years in good health and CMV-seropositive. CDR3s include the opening cysteine and the closing phenylalanine or tryptophan. D genes are given only for firm matches. Size is stated for part of the rows, as once, few or many counts, or as a class when the clone is expanded.

size	V	J	D	CDR3	DNA
NA	TRBV10-1	TRBJ1-1	NA	CASSESTGNTEAFF	TGCGCCAGCAGTGAGTCAACAGGGAACACTGAAGCTTTCTTT
NA	TRBV9	TRBJ2-2	NA	CASSVTSLNTGELFF	TGTGCCAGCAGCGTAACTAGTCTGAACACCGGGGAGCTGTTTTTT
few	TRBV30	TRBJ2-3	NA	CAWTISTRDTQYF	TGTGCCTGGACCATTTCCACAAGAGATACGCAGTATTTT
NA	TRBV7-8	TRBJ2-7	NA	CASSSLGALHTYEQYF	TGTGCCAGCAGCTCCCTTGGAGCTTTACATACCTACGAGCAGTACTTC
NA	TRBV5-5	TRBJ2-3	NA	CASSLTGINQDTQYF	TGTGCCAGCAGCTTGACAGGGATAAACCAAGATACGCAGTATTTT
NA	TRBV7-2	TRBJ2-3	NA	CASSLAGRADTQYF	TGTGCCAGCAGCTTAGCGGGGCGCGCAGATACGCAGTATTTT
NA	TRBV30	TRBJ2-3	NA	CAWSAGDTQYF	TGTGCCTGGAGTGCAGGAGATACGCAGTATTTT
NA	TRBV7-3	TRBJ2-1	TRBD2	CASSFLAGGPQEQFF	TGTGCCAGCAGCTTCCTAGCGGGAGGGCCACAGGAGCAGTTCTTC
NA	TRBV7-9	TRBJ1-4	NA	CASSGRATNEKLFF	TGTGCCAGCAGTGGTAGAGCAACTAATGAAAAACTGTTTTTT
NA	TRBV27	TRBJ2-5	TRBD1	CASSPGQATMIQETQYF	TGTGCCAGCAGTCCCGGACAGGCCACTATGATCCAAGAGACCCAGTACTTC
NA	TRBV30	TRBJ1-5	TRBD1	CAWSVPGQGYNQPQHF	TGTGCCTGGAGTGTACCGGGACAGGGTTACAATCAGCCCCAGCATTTT
NA	TRBV6-1	TRBJ2-7	NA	CASSFTQVPEYF	TGTGCCAGCAGTTTTACGCAGGTGCCTGAGTACTTC
once	TRBV7-9	TRBJ1-2	NA	CASSLMTGLKGYTF	TGTGCCAGCAGCTTAATGACGGGGTTAAAGGGCTACACCTTC
NA	TRBV13	TRBJ2-3	NA	CASSPPAEKADTQYF	TGTGCCAGCAGCCCACCGGCGGAGAAGGCAGATACGCAGTATTTT
NA	TRBV19	TRBJ2-3	TRBD2	CASSTLASSTDTQYF	TGTGCCAGTAGTACACTAGCGAGTAGCACAGATACGCAGTATTTT
NA	TRBV5-8	TRBJ1-5	NA	CASSLRGGGQPQHF	TGTGCCAGCAGCTTACGGGGAGGCGGGCAGCCCCAGCATTTT
NA	TRBV6-4	TRBJ2-3	NA	CASRLALDTDTQYF	TGTGCCAGCAGACTAGCCCTCGACACAGATACGCAGTATTTT
NA	TRBV6-5	TRBJ2-7	NA	CASKSRTEGYEQYF	TGTGCCAGCAAAAGCCGCACGGAGGGCTACGAGCAGTACTTC
NA	TRBV6-5	TRBJ1-3	TRBD1	CASSRTGNSGNTIYF	TGTGCCAGCAGTCGGACAGGCAACTCTGGAAACACCATATATTTT
NA	TRBV7-9	TRBJ2-1	NA	CASAGYNEQFF	TGTGCCAGTGCCGGCTACAATGAGCAGTTCTTC
few	TRBV7-9	TRBJ2-3	NA	CASSLGVTDTQYF	TGTGCCAGCAGCTTAGGCGTAACAGATACGCAGTATTTT
NA	TRBV2	TRBJ1-3	NA	CASSAGGTGNTIYF	TGTGCCAGCAGTGCTGGGGGCACTGGAAACACCATATATTTT
NA	TRBV30	TRBJ2-2	TRBD2	CAWSRGDPRDGELFF	TGTGCCTGGAGTCGGGGGGATCCTAGGGACGGGGAGCTGTTTTTT
NA	TRBV10-2	TRBJ2-1	NA	CASSPSNEQFF	TGCGCCAGCAGTCCCAGTAATGAGCAGTTCTTC
NA	TRBV2	TRBJ2-7	NA	CASSDGGIKVYEQYF	TGTGCCAGCAGCGATGGGGGGATAAAGGTCTACGAGCAGTACTTC
NA	TRBV7-3	TRBJ2-3	TRBD2	CASSSTSGKDTQYF	TGTGCCAGCAGCTCAACTAGCGGGAAAGATACGCAGTATTTT
NA	TRBV6-5	TRBJ1-3	TRBD1	CASSWTGERSGNTIYF	TGTGCCAGCAGTTGGACAGGGGAACGCTCTGGAAACACCATATATTTT
NA	TRBV2	TRBJ1-2	NA	CASSRQARDGYTF	TGTGCCAGCAGTAGGCAGGCGAGAGATGGCTACACCTTC
few	TRBV5-5	TRBJ2-5	NA	CASSTLGPSVQETQYF	TGTGCCAGCAGCACGTTGGGCCCCTCTGTACAAGAGACCCAGTACTTC
NA	TRBV11-3	TRBJ1-1	NA	CASSFQGGTEAFF	TGTGCCAGCAGCTTTCAGGGAGGAACTGAAGCTTTCTTT